What follows are 8 T cell receptor beta chains derived from one specimen sequenced in a study of cytomegalovirus exposure and HLA in healthy donors. The PCR employed 60 Vbeta primers together with 13 Jbeta primers. Using immunoSEQ multiplex PCR, the repertoire was profiled, and TCRdb retains in-frame clones only, with some absent. The table shows under 150,000 clones, with approximately 79% occurring only once. The sequenced sample was PBMCs. The receptors were sampled from a young woman in good health and CMV-seronegative.

This chain links TRBV29-1 with TRBJ1-1; D unclear. Germline CDR1 SQVTM, CDR2 ANQGSEA. Trimming removed 4 bases from V and 1 base from J, with 10 bases in between. The CDR3 contains 13 residues. This CDR3 reads CSVAIRPNTEAFF. CDR3 DNA sequence: TGCAGCGTTGCTATTCGCCCGAACACTGAAGCTTTCTTT.

This clone came up once. V is TRBV5-8 and J is TRBJ1-2; TRBD1 aligns across 8 bases. Germline V gene lookup returns CDR1 SGHTS and CDR2 YDEGEE. The CDR3 runs 16 residues. J was trimmed by 4 bases and V by 0 bases; bases with no gene match: 8. CDR3 amino acids: CASSLVRGQESYGYTF. The DNA for the CDR3 is TGTGCCAGCAGCTTGGTCCGGGGACAGGAGAGCTATGGCTACACCTTC.

The V gene is TRBV2, the J gene TRBJ2-4, with D perhaps TRBD1 (5 bases). Trimming removed 8 bases at V and 0 bases at J, with 11 bases between. The CDR3 runs 14 residues. The germline V gene encodes CDR1 SNHLY and CDR2 FYNNEI. CDR3 in amino acids: CASGPREAKNIQYF. CDR3 in DNA: TGTGCCAGCGGTCCCAGGGAAGCCAAAAACATTCAGTACTTC.

V usage is TRBV10-2 and J usage is TRBJ2-3; 7 bases line up with TRBD2. This CDR3 has 13 residues. The germline CDR1 and CDR2 sequences are WSHSY and SAAADI. V dropped 11 bases and J dropped 2; count of bases not matched to a gene: 7. The CDR3 is CASRLAVTDTQYF. CDR3 DNA: TGCGCCTCGCGACTAGCCGTCACAGATACGCAGTATTTT.

The chain links TRBV5-1 to TRBJ2-1, with 9 bases identical to TRBD2. Germline V gives CDR1 SGHRS, CDR2 YFSETQ. Trimming took 3 bases from V and 1 from J; bases not matched to a gene: 8. The CDR3 has 17 amino acids. The DNA for the CDR3 is TGCGCCAGCAGCTCCCGGCTAGCGGGGATTTCCTACAATGAGCAGTTCTTC. This encodes CASSSRLAGISYNEQFF.

This sequence joins TRBV27 and TRBJ1-3; D remains unclear. V shed 4 bases and J shed 0 bases, with 7 bases lying between them. CDR1 MNHEY and CDR2 SMNVEV come from the germline V gene (reference sequence). This CDR3 comprises 14 residues. The CDR3, as DNA: TGTGCCAGCAGTTCAGCGGCCTCTGGAAACACCATATATTTT. Amino acid sequence: CASSSAASGNTIYF.

The rearrangement uses TRBV11-1 and TRBJ1-1, with a weak D call TRBD1 (5 bases). Germline V gene sequence: CDR1 SGHAT, CDR2 FQDESV (reference sequence). CDR3 length: 15 amino acids. With 2 bases removed from V and 1 base from J, the gap between germline ends came to 11 bases. The CDR3: CASSLIQGKNTEAFF. The CDR3 DNA sequence: TGTGCCAGCAGCTTAATCCAGGGCAAGAACACTGAAGCTTTCTTT.

In this sample, this clone turned up once. The chain recombines TRBV11-1 with TRBJ1-2, with a tentative D call TRBD1 (5 bases). In germline, CDR1 is SGHAT, CDR2 FQDESV (reference sequence). The ends were cut back, 5 bases at V and 5 bases at J, with 12 bases in the middle. CDR3 size: 13 residues. CDR3 sequence (DNA): TGTGCCAGCAGCCCAGCGGGGGATTATGGCTACACCTTC. Residues: CASSPAGDYGYTF. Using reference TRBV11-1 and TRBJ1-2 for the parts outside the CDR3, the full variable domain is EAEVAQSPRYKITEKSQAVAFWCDPISGHATLYWYRQILGQGPELLVQFQDESVVDDSQLPKDRFSAERLKGVDSTLKIQPAELGDSAMYLCASSPAGDYGYTFGSGTRLTVV.